These 21 T cell receptor beta chains were sequenced from one sample in a study of cytomegalovirus exposure and HLA in healthy donors. The primer mix had 60 Vbeta and 13 Jbeta primers. Data came from immunoSEQ multiplex PCR; TCRdb stores just in-frame clones and leaves some out. The data contain 200,000 or so clones, approximately 78% of them singletons. Sequenced input: PBMCs. These TCRs come from a woman aged 45-65 years in good health and CMV-seropositive.

The V gene is TRBV6-1, the J gene TRBJ2-2; TRBD2 matches at 9 bases. After removal of 1 base from V and 4 bases from J, the junction contained 1 base not matched to a gene. The CDR3 contains 15 residues. Germline values: CDR1 MNHNS, CDR2 SASEGT. The DNA for the CDR3 is TGTGCCAGCAGTGAAGGCGGGAGGGTCACCGGGGAGCTGTTTTTT. Its protein product is CASSEGGRVTGELFF.

V and J are TRBV10-3 and TRBJ1-1; D not resolved. Trimming removed 5 bases from V and 11 bases from J, with 21 bases in between. This CDR3 has 14 amino acids. Germline values: CDR1 ENHRY, CDR2 SYGVKD. CDR3 DNA sequence: TGTGCCATCAGTCGAGGGCGGTCTAAGTCGATGGCTTTCTTT. This codes for CAISRGRSKSMAFF.

This chain connects TRBV29-1 to TRBJ2-1; 7 bases are shared with TRBD2. Germline CDR1 and CDR2: SQVTM and ANQGSEA. V lost 4 bases and J lost 6; bases outside the gene matches: 9. The CDR3 is made up of 14 amino acids. Here the CDR3 reads CSVVPREKSNEQFF. CDR3 in DNA: TGCAGCGTTGTACCGCGGGAGAAATCCAATGAGCAGTTCTTC.

This chain connects TRBV27 to TRBJ2-7; possible D gene TRBD1, 6 bases. The germline V and J ends were trimmed by 10 bases and 0 bases, with 13 bases remaining between them. Germline values: CDR1 MNHEY, CDR2 SMNVEV (reference sequence). CDR3 length: 13 residues. CDR3 nucleotides: TGTGCCACCTCCTGGACAGCCTCCTACGAGCAGTACTTC. Residues: CATSWTASYEQYF.

The CDR3 loop reads CASSEMSDSYGYTF. Written as DNA, the CDR3 is TGTGCCAGCAGTGAAATGAGTGACAGTTATGGCTACACCTTC. The J gene is TRBJ1-2, the V gene TRBV6-1, with TRBD1 as a possible D gene (5 bases). CDR1 is MNHNS, CDR2 SASEGT, per germline. The V and J ends lost 2 bases and 5 bases respectively, with 12 bases between them. CDR3 size: 14 residues.

There are a few counts of this clone. This chain joins TRBV6-1 and TRBJ1-5; no definite D call. Germline CDR1 and CDR2: MNHNS and SASEGT. Between the trimmed V and J ends, which lost 2 bases and 7 bases, there was a span of 6 bases. CDR3 length: 12 amino acids. The CDR3 sequence is CASSEYGQPQHF. CDR3 sequence (DNA): TGTGCCAGCAGTGAATACGGGCAGCCCCAGCATTTT.

This chain links TRBV5-6 with TRBJ2-7, with TRBD2 as a possible D gene (6 bases). CDR1 and CDR2 from the germline V gene are SGHDT and YYEEEE. V gave up 3 bases and J gave up 4 bases, with 17 bases separating them. This CDR3 comprises 15 residues. The chain's CDR3 is CASSWRDRSWYEQYF. DNA of the CDR3: TGTGCCAGCAGCTGGCGGGACCGGTCATGGTACGAGCAGTACTTC.

The chain joins TRBV2 to TRBJ1-3; D not resolved. The CDR3 consists of 16 residues. Trimming removed 1 base from V and 0 bases from J, with 10 bases in between. Germline V gene data show CDR1 as SNHLY and CDR2 as FYNNEI. The CDR3, as DNA: TGTGCCAGCAGTGAAGGCCGGTCCCTCTCTGGAAACACCATATATTTT. Translating gives CASSEGRSLSGNTIYF.

This rearrangement joins TRBV10-3 to TRBJ1-2; TRBD1 matches at 8 bases. V trimming: 0 bases; J trimming: 5 bases; junction bases outside the gene matches: 8. This CDR3 has 16 residues. From germline, CDR1 is ENHRY and CDR2 SYGVKD. Written as DNA, the CDR3 is TGTGCCATCAGTGAGTCGGAGGCAGGGGGCGGTTATGGCTACACCTTC. Protein product: CAISESEAGGGYGYTF.

The J gene is TRBJ2-2, the V gene TRBV21-1; the DNA was not compared with TRBD2, the D call given in the table. TRBV21-1 is described as a pseudogene. The CDR3 is 18 amino acids. The DNA of the CDR3 is TGTGCCAGCAGCAAAGGGCTAGCGGGAGGGCCGTTCACCGGGGAGCTGTTTTTT. Its protein is CASSKGLAGGPFTGELFF.

The genes are TRBV2 and TRBJ1-1; 7 bases are a match to TRBD1. This CDR3 is 13 amino acids long. Germline V gives CDR1 SNHLY, CDR2 FYNNEI. V shed 4 bases and J 3 bases; nucleotides not matched to a gene: 2. DNA for the CDR3: TGTGCCAGCAGTGCCGGACAGGACACTGAAGCTTTCTTT. It yields the protein CASSAGQDTEAFF.

This clone was detected once. The rearrangement uses TRBV9 and TRBJ2-5; 8 bases map to TRBD1. The CDR3 length is 14 residues. Germline CDR1 is SGDLS and CDR2 is YYNGEE. V was clipped by 4 bases and J by 5 bases; unmatched bases: 7. CDR3: CASSLTDRGETQYF. The CDR3 nucleotides read TGTGCCAGCAGCTTGACCGACAGGGGCGAGACCCAGTACTTC.

The chain uses TRBV27 and TRBJ2-1; no reliable D call. The CDR3 has 15 amino acids. CDR1 is MNHEY and CDR2 is SMNVEV in the germline V gene (reference sequence). Trimming shortened V by 3 bases and J by 0 bases, and 9 bases separated the two germline ends. CDR3 sequence: CASSLLESSYNEQFF. In DNA, the CDR3 is TGTGCCAGCAGTTTGTTGGAGAGCTCCTACAATGAGCAGTTCTTC.

This chain links TRBV29-1 with TRBJ2-7; TRBD2 matches at 8 bases. The CDR3 is 15 residues long. From germline, CDR1 is SQVTM and CDR2 ANQGSEA. After removal of 8 bases from V and 5 bases from J, the junction contained 17 bases not matched to a gene. CDR3 sequence reads: CSPPGGPREIDEQYF. The CDR3 DNA follows: TGCAGCCCACCGGGGGGGCCCAGGGAAATAGACGAGCAGTACTTC.

CDR3 nucleotide sequence: TGTGCCAGCAGCGTAGGGGACAGGGCCAGTCAGTACTTC. This codes for CASSVGDRASQYF. The chain joins TRBV9 to TRBJ2-4; 9 positions match TRBD1. CDR3 length: 13 amino acids. The germline gives CDR1 SGDLS, CDR2 YYNGEE. V dropped 0 bases and J dropped 12; count of bases not matched to a gene: 4. The variable domain in full, with the rest retrieved from reference TRBV9 and TRBJ2-4, is DSGVTQTPKHLITATGQRVTLRCSPRSGDLSVYWYQQSLDQGLQFLIQYYNGEERAKGNILERFSAQQFPDLHSELNLSSLELGDSALYFCASSVGDRASQYFGAGTRLSVL.

This clone was counted once. This chain uses TRBV5-1 with TRBJ2-1; the match to TRBD1 covers 11 bases. The CDR3 length is 16 residues. Germline V CDR1 and CDR2: SGHRS, YFSETQ. Trimming at V came to 0 bases and at J to 6 bases, leaving 5 bases not matched to a gene. CDR3 protein: CASSLVTGTGGNEQFF. Written as DNA, the CDR3 is TGCGCCAGCAGCTTGGTAACCGGGACAGGGGGCAATGAGCAGTTCTTC.

This clone was picked up a small number of times. This rearrangement joins TRBV11-2 to TRBJ2-2; D is perhaps TRBD1 (5 bases). Germline V gene data show CDR1 as SGHAT and CDR2 as FQNNGV. The CDR3 length is 13 residues. The V and J ends lost 4 bases and 5 bases respectively, with 8 bases between them. CDR3 nucleotide sequence: TGTGCCAGCAGCTCCCGACAGACCGGGGAGCTGTTTTTT. Residues: CASSSRQTGELFF.

The chain recombines TRBV14 with TRBJ1-1, with D possibly TRBD1 on 5 matching bases. The ends were cut back, 4 bases at V and 1 base at J, with 7 bases in the middle. Germline V gives CDR1 SGHDN, CDR2 FVKESK. This CDR3 comprises 13 residues. In DNA, the CDR3 is TGTGCCAGCAGCCCCCAGGGGAACACTGAAGCTTTCTTT. Protein: CASSPQGNTEAFF.

V and J are TRBV5-1 and TRBJ2-5; 11 bases are shared with TRBD2. The V gene end was trimmed by 5 bases and the J gene end by 0 bases; junction bases not matched to a gene: 3. The CDR3 extends over 15 amino acids. Germline assignment: CDR1 SGHRS and CDR2 YFSETQ. DNA of the CDR3: TGCGCCAGCAGACTTAGCGGGGGGGACCAAGAGACCCAGTACTTC. Translated, it gives CASRLSGGDQETQYF.

The chain is built from TRBV10-3 and TRBJ1-6; D is ambiguous. The V and J ends lost 3 bases and 9 bases respectively, with 12 bases between them. Germline V gives CDR1 ENHRY, CDR2 SYGVKD. This CDR3 region has 14 residues. The CDR3 reads CAISDVAEASPLHF. The DNA of the CDR3 is TGTGCCATCAGTGATGTAGCGGAGGCTTCACCCCTCCACTTT.

The J gene is TRBJ1-4, the V gene TRBV6-5; TRBD1 agrees at 7 bases. The CDR3 loop spans 15 amino acids. Germline CDR1 and CDR2: MNHEY and SVGAGI. V was clipped by 5 bases and J by 8 bases; unmatched bases: 11. The CDR3 coding sequence is TGTGCCAGCAGTACTACCACAGGGGTGGAGGAAAAACTGTTTTTT. Its protein product is CASSTTTGVEEKLFF.